The clone carrying this TCR beta chain showed up just a few times. Its antigen is still unknown. Thyroid surgery was preceded by no treatment in any patient. These data come from a study of metastatic and nonmetastatic thyroid tumors. As for the study in general: Malignant and benign thyroid patients had repertoires compared in peripheral blood and tumor or nodule tissue.

Per the original methods: A distant-metastasis classifier for papillary thyroid cancer was built using CDR3 differences across clinicopathological groups. MiXCR re-clonotyped the PCR reads for TCRdb. Here the V and J calls rest on TCRdb's processing, not on the authors' analysis. The sample carries 25,000 to 35,000 clones, more than 25% recorded once. The V segment lost 2 bases and the J segment 4 bases; nucleotides outside the gene matches: 3. Germline-derived CDR1 and CDR2 are MNHEY and SVGAGI. This CDR3 spans 15 amino acids. Study outcomes and limitations: Reports indicated that malignant thyroid tumors showed significantly higher TCR beta diversity than benign nodules did, in blood and tumor.

This clonotype was sampled from a female donor with papillary thyroid cancer or a benign thyroid nodule (not recorded which). Some clones in this sample may be carry-over from other donors' samples. The chain links TRBV6-5 to TRBJ2-3; 10 nucleotides align to TRBD2. The material sequenced was blood. The CDR3: CASSYSGRGADTQYF. As DNA, the CDR3 is TGTGCCAGCAGTTACAGCGGGAGGGGGGCAGATACGCAGTATTTT.